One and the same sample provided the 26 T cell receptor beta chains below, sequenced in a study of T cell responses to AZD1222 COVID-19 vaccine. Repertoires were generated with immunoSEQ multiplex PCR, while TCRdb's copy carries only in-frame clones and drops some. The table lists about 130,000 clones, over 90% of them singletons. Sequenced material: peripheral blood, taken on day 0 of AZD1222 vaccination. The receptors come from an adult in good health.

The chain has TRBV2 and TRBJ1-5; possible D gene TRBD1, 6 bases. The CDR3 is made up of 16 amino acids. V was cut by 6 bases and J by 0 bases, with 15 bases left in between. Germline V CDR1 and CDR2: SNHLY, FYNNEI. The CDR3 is CASRDLGGDSNQPQHF. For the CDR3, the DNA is TGTGCCAGCAGGGACCTGGGGGGCGATAGCAATCAGCCCCAGCATTTT.

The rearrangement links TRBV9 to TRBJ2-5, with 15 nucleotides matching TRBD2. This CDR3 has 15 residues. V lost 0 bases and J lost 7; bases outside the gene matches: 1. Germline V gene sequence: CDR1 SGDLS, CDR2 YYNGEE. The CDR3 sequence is CASSVGTSGGATQYF. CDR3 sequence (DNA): TGTGCCAGCAGCGTAGGGACTAGCGGGGGGGCGACCCAGTACTTC.

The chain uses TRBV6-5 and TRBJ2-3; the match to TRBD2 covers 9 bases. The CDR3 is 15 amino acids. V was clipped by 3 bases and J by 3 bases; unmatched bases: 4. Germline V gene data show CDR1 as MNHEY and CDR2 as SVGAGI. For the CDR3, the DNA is TGTGCCAGCAGTTATGGCGGGGGGGCGACAGATACGCAGTATTTT. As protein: CASSYGGGATDTQYF.

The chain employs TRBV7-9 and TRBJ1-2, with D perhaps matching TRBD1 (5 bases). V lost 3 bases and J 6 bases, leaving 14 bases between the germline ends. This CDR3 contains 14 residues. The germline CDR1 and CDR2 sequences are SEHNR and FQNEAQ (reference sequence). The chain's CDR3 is CASSFLPQGNGYTF. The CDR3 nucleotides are TGTGCCAGCAGCTTTCTACCCCAGGGTAATGGCTACACCTTC.

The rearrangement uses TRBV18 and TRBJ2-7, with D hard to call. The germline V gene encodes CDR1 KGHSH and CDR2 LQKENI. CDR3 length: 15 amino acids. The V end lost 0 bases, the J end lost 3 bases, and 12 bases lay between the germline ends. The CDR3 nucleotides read TGTGCCAGCTCACCACCATCCCAGGTATTCTACGAGCAGTACTTC. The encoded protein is CASSPPSQVFYEQYF. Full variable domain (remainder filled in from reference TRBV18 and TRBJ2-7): NAGVMQNPRHLVRRRGQEARLRCSPMKGHSHVYWYRQLPEEGLKFMVYLQKENIIDESGMPKERFSAEFPKEGPSILRIQQVVRGDSAAYFCASSPPSQVFYEQYFGPGTRLTVT.

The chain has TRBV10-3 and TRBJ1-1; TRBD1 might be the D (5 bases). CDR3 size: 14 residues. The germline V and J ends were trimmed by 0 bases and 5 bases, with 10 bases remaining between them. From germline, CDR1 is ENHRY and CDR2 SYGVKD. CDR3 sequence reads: CAISESKGRTEAFF. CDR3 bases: TGTGCCATCAGTGAGTCGAAGGGGAGGACTGAAGCTTTCTTT.

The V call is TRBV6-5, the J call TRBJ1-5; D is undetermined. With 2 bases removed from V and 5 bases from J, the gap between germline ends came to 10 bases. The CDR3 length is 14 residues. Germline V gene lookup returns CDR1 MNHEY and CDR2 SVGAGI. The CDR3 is CASSYTADDQPQHF. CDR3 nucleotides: TGTGCCAGCAGTTACACGGCAGATGATCAGCCCCAGCATTTT.

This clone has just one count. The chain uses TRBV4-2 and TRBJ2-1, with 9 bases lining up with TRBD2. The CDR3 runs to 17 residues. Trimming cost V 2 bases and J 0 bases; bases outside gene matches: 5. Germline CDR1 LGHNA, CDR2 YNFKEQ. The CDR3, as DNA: TGTGCCAGCAGCCAACCTAGCGGGGAAAGCTCCTACAATGAGCAGTTCTTC. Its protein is CASSQPSGESSYNEQFF.

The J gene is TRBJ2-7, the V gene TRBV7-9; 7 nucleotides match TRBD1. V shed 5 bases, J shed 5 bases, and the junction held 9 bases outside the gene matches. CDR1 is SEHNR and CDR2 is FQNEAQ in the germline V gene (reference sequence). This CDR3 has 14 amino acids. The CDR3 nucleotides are TGTGCCAGCAGCGCGAAGACAGGGCGCAACGAGCAGTACTTC. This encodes CASSAKTGRNEQYF.

The CDR3 nucleotides are TGCGCCAGCAGCTTACTACAGGGGAACACTGAAGCTTTCTTT. It specifies CASSLLQGNTEAFF. V is TRBV5-1 and J is TRBJ1-1; possibly TRBD1 for D (6 bases). Germline CDR1 and CDR2: SGHRS and YFSETQ. CDR3 length: 14 residues. Trimming cost V 2 bases and J 1 base, with 9 bases left between them.

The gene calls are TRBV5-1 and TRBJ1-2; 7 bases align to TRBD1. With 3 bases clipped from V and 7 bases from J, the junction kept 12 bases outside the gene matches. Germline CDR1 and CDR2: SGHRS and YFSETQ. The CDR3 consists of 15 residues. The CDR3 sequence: CASSSGQRSRGGYTF. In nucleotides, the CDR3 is TGCGCCAGCAGCTCGGGACAGCGGAGCCGAGGTGGCTACACCTTC.

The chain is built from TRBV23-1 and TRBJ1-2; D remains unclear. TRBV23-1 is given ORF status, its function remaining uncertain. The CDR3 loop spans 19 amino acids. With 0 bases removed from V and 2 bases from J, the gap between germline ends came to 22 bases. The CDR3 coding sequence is TGCGCCAGCAGTCAATCCTCTTCCGGATACCTAGGATTAAACTATGGCTACACCTTC. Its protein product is CASSQSSSGYLGLNYGYTF.

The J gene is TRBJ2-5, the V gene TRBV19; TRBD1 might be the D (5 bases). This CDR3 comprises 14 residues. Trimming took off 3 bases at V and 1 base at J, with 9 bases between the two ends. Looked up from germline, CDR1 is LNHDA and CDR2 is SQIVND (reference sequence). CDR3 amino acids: CASSIIGAQETQYF. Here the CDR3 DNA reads TGTGCCAGTAGTATCATTGGGGCCCAAGAGACCCAGTACTTC.

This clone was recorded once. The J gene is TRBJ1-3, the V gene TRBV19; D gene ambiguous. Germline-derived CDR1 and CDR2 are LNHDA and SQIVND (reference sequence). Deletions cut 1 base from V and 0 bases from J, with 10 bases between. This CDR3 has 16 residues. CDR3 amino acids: CASSIAGLISGNTIYF. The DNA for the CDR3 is TGTGCCAGTAGTATAGCTGGACTGATCTCTGGAAACACCATATATTTT. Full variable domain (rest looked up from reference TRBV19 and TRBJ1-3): DGGITQSPKYLFRKEGQNVTLSCEQNLNHDAMYWYRQDPGQGLRLIYYSQIVNDFQKGDIAEGYSVSREKKESFPLTVTSAQKNPTAFYLCASSIAGLISGNTIYFGEGSWLTVV.

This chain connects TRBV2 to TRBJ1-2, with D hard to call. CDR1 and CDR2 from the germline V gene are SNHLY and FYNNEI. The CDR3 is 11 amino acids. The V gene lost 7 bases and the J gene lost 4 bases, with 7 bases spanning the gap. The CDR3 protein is CASTPGYGYTF. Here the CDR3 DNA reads TGTGCCAGCACCCCAGGCTATGGCTACACCTTC.

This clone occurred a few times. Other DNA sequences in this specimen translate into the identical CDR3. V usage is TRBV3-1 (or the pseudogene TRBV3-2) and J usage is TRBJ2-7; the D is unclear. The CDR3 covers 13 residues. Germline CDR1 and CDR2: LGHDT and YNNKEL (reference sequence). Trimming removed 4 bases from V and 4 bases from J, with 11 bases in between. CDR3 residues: CASSPSLGYEQYF. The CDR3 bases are TGTGCCAGCAGCCCGTCCTTAGGGTACGAGCAGTACTTC.

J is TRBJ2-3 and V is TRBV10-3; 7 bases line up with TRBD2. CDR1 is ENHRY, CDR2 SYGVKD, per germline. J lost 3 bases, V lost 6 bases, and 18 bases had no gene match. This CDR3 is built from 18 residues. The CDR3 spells CAISATLKGERGTDTQYF. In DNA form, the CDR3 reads TGTGCCATCAGCGCAACCCTTAAGGGAGAGCGGGGAACAGATACGCAGTATTTT.

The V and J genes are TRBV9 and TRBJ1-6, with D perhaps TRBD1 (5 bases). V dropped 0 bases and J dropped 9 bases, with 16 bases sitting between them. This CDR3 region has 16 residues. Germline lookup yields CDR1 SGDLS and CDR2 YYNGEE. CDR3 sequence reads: CASSVVVGASLSPLHF. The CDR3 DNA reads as TGTGCCAGCAGCGTAGTCGTAGGGGCCTCCCTTTCACCCCTCCACTTT.

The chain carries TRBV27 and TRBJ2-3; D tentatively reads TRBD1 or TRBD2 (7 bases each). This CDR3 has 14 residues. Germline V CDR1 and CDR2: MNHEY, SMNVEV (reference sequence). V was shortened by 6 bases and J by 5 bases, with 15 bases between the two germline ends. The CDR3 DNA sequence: TGTGCCAGCAGCGAAATCAGGGGGGGAGATACGCAGTATTTT. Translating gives CASSEIRGGDTQYF.

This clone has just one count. In DNA, the CDR3 is TGTGCCACCAGCAGAGATTATGAGCCGGGAAAACTGTTTTTT. This encodes CATSRDYEPGKLFF. This sequence joins TRBV15 and TRBJ1-4; D is undetermined. The CDR3 runs 14 residues. CDR1 and CDR2 from the germline V gene are LNHNV and YYDKDF (reference sequence). Trimming stripped 0 bases from V and 10 bases from J, with 12 bases between.

As DNA, the CDR3 is TGTGCCAGCAGCTTAGGACAGGGAGGTAGCACAGATACGCAGTATTTT. This gives the protein CASSLGQGGSTDTQYF. J is TRBJ2-3 and V is TRBV7-8, with D possibly matching TRBD1 (7 bases). V was cut by 1 base and J by 0 bases, with 11 bases left in between. The germline V gene has CDR1 SGHVS and CDR2 FQNEAQ. The CDR3 sequence is 16 residues long. The entire variable domain, with the rest obtained from reference TRBV7-8 and TRBJ2-3, is as follows: GAGVSQSPRYKVAKRGQDVALRCDPISGHVSLFWYQQALGQGPEFLTYFQNEAQLDKSGLPSDRFFAERPEGSVSTLKIQRTQQEDSAVYLCASSLGQGGSTDTQYFGPGTRLTVL.

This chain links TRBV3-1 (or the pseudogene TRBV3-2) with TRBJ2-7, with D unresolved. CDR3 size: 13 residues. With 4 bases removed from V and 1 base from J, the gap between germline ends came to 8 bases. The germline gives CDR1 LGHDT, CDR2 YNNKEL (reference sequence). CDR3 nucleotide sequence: TGTGCCAGCAGCCTCCGGGTGTCCTACGAGCAGTACTTC. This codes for CASSLRVSYEQYF.

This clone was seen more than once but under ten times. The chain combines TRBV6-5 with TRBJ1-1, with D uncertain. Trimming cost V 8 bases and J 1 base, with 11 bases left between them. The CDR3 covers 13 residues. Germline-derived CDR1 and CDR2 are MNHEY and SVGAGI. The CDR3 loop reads CASARERNTEAFF. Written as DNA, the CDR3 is TGTGCCAGCGCTAGGGAAAGGAACACTGAAGCTTTCTTT.

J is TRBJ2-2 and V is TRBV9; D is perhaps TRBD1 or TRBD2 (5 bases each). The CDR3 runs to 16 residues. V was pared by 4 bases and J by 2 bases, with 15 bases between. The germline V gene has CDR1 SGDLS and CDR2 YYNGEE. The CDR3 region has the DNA TGTGCCAGCAGCCCCCGGGACCTAGCAAACACCGGGGAGCTGTTTTTT. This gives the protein CASSPRDLANTGELFF. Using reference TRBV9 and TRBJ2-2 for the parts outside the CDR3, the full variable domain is DSGVTQTPKHLITATGQRVTLRCSPRSGDLSVYWYQQSLDQGLQFLIQYYNGEERAKGNILERFSAQQFPDLHSELNLSSLELGDSALYFCASSPRDLANTGELFFGEGSRLTVL.

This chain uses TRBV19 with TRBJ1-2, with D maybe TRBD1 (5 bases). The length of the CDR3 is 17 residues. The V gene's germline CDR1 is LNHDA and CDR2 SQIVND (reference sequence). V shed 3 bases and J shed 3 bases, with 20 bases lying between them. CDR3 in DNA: TGTGCCAGTAGTATCGATAGCTGGACACCACAATACTATGGCTACACCTTC. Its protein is CASSIDSWTPQYYGYTF.

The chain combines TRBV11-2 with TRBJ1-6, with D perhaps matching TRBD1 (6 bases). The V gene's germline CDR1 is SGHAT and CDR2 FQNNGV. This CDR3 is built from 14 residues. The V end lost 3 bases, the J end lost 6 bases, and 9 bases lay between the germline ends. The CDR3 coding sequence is TGTGCCAGCAGCTTGACAGGAGGTAATTCACCCCTCCACTTT. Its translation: CASSLTGGNSPLHF. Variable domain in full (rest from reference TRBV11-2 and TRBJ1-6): EAGVAQSPRYKIIEKRQSVAFWCNPISGHATLYWYQQILGQGPKLLIQFQNNGVVDDSQLPKDRFSAERLKGVDSTLKIQPAKLEDSAVYLCASSLTGGNSPLHFGNGTRLTVT.